The 5 T cell receptor beta chains in this list originate from one sample, sequenced in a study of control samples from healthy donors and cancer patients. Here immunoSEQ multiplex PCR was the method, and the copy in TCRdb shows in-frame clones only, minus some. Here the sample spans about 44,000 clones, 80% to 90% being singletons. Sample: PBMCs. These receptors were obtained from a woman aged 55-70 years with lung cancer.

The rearrangement joins TRBV4-1 to TRBJ1-2, with D maybe TRBD1 (6 bases). The germline gives CDR1 MGHRA, CDR2 YSYEKL. V dropped 2 bases and J dropped 1 base, with 11 bases sitting between them. CDR3 length: 15 residues. The CDR3 nucleotides are TGCGCCAGCAGCCAAAACAGGGACTATAACTATGGCTACACCTTC. Its translation is CASSQNRDYNYGYTF.

The CDR3 bases are TGTGCCAGCAGGCCGCTCACAGATACGCAGTATTTT. This gives the protein CASRPLTDTQYF. The chain carries TRBV2 and TRBJ2-3, with unresolved D. The CDR3 has 12 amino acids. Germline V gene sequence: CDR1 SNHLY, CDR2 FYNNEI. Trimming shortened V by 6 bases and J by 2 bases, and 6 bases separated the two germline ends.

This sequence joins TRBV19 and TRBJ1-6; 9 bases line up with TRBD1. Germline V CDR1 and CDR2: LNHDA, SQIVND (reference sequence). CDR3 size: 13 residues. The ends lost 8 bases at V and 10 bases at J; junction bases unmatched: 6. The CDR3: CASQGTGFSPLHF. The CDR3 DNA reads as TGTGCCAGTCAAGGGACAGGGTTCTCACCCCTCCACTTT.

The CDR3, as DNA: TGCAGCGTTGACAACTACAATGAGCAGTTCTTC. Amino acid sequence: CSVDNYNEQFF. This chain connects TRBV29-1 to TRBJ2-1; no clear D gene. There are 11 residues in the CDR3. V was pared by 3 bases and J by 3 bases, with 3 bases between. Germline values: CDR1 SQVTM, CDR2 ANQGSEA.

To note about this clone: Other nucleotide sequences in the sample specify the same CDR3. The chain employs TRBV6-5 and TRBJ1-1; D gene uncertain. Per the germline V gene, CDR1 is MNHEY and CDR2 is SVGAGI. Trimming pared 9 bases from V and 1 base from J, leaving 12 bases between. The CDR3 is 13 amino acids. The CDR3 reads CASSRHKNTEAFF. DNA for the CDR3: TGTGCCAGTAGTCGTCACAAGAACACTGAAGCTTTCTTT.